The 32 T cell receptor beta chains listed next were all sequenced from one sample in a study of CD8 T cells in ankylosing spondylitis. Study-level points and caveats: Ankylosing spondylitis blood appeared to be characterized by a TCR beta motif of roughly eight highly homologous variants.

Antigens of these TCRs are unknown. TCRdb redid the calling of the 5' RACE reads with MiXCR, one entry per CDR3 protein. The sample yields 390,000 or so distinct CDR3 sequences, approximately 20% seen once. What was sequenced was blood, either unsorted or a sorted T cell fraction (not recorded which). The receptor set was obtained from a male donor with ankylosing spondylitis.

The count of this clonotype is one. V and J are TRBV18 and TRBJ2-1; 8 nucleotides match TRBD2. The length of the CDR3 is 14 residues. Germline CDR1 KGHSH, CDR2 LQKENI. V dropped 3 bases and J dropped 9; count of bases not matched to a gene: 7. The CDR3 sequence: CASSPQRGGGEQFF. For the CDR3, the DNA is TGTGCCAGCTCACCCCAACGGGGGGGGGGTGAGCAGTTCTTC.

The CDR3 protein is CSAAGGAGGVDTQYF. Written as DNA, the CDR3 is TGCAGTGCCGCCGGGGGAGCGGGAGGTGTAGATACGCAGTATTTT. This chain joins TRBV20-1 and TRBJ2-3, with TRBD2 matching over 9 bases. This CDR3 region has 15 residues. Trimming took 6 bases from V and 5 from J; bases not matched to a gene: 12. Looked up from germline, CDR1 is DFQATT and CDR2 is SNEGSKA (reference sequence).

V gene TRBV18 combines with J gene TRBJ1-2, with D tentatively TRBD1 (5 bases). V shed 3 bases and J shed 3 bases, with 14 bases lying between them. The CDR3 is 15 residues long. CDR1 and CDR2 (germline): KGHSH, LQKENI. The CDR3 sequence: CASSPSNRRDYGYTF. In nucleotides, the CDR3 is TGTGCCAGCTCACCGTCAAACAGGCGGGACTATGGCTACACCTTC.

This clonotype was observed a handful of times. This sequence joins TRBV28 and TRBJ2-1, with a possible D match to TRBD2 (7 bases). From germline, CDR1 is MDHEN and CDR2 SYDVKM. With 5 bases removed from V and 8 bases from J, the gap between germline ends came to 10 bases. The CDR3 extends over 12 amino acids. The CDR3 loop reads CASSAGAHEQFF. Here the CDR3 DNA reads TGTGCCAGCAGTGCGGGGGCTCATGAGCAGTTCTTC.

This chain links TRBV28 with TRBJ1-4, with a weak D call TRBD1 (6 bases). The germline CDR1 and CDR2 sequences are MDHEN and SYDVKM. V shed 1 base and J shed 7 bases, with 7 bases lying between them. CDR3 length: 13 residues. The CDR3 DNA is TGTGCCAGCAGTTTATACAGGGCTGAAAAACTGTTTTTT. This translates into CASSLYRAEKLFF.

This clonotype was found a few times. The chain combines TRBV6-1 with TRBJ1-5; D not resolved. This CDR3 contains 14 residues. V lost 5 bases and J 9 bases, leaving 17 bases between the germline ends. Germline V gives CDR1 MNHNS, CDR2 SASEGT. The CDR3 loop is CASSPVVRTRPQHF. The CDR3 DNA reads TGTGCCAGCAGTCCCGTGGTCCGGACCAGGCCCCAGCATTTT.

This chain links TRBV13 with TRBJ2-4; 8 nucleotides line up with TRBD1. The CDR3 has 14 amino acids. Germline V gene lookup returns CDR1 PRHDT and CDR2 FYEKMQ (reference sequence). Losses at the gene ends were 5 bases for V and 5 bases for J; bases not matched to a gene: 5. CDR3: CASSPTGVENIQYF. The CDR3 coding sequence is TGTGCCAGCAGCCCGACAGGGGTTGAAAACATTCAGTACTTC.

The V and J genes are TRBV20-1 and TRBJ2-7; D is possibly TRBD1 (5 bases). Trimming stripped 4 bases from V and 5 bases from J, with 18 bases between. Germline lookup yields CDR1 DFQATT and CDR2 SNEGSKA (reference sequence). This CDR3 spans 14 amino acids. The CDR3 loop is CSAKQNLDRNEQYF. DNA for the CDR3: TGCAGTGCTAAACAAAACCTTGACAGAAACGAGCAGTACTTC.

This clonotype came up a few times. This chain joins TRBV20-1 and TRBJ2-7, with 8 bases fitting TRBD2. Trimming at V came to 0 bases and at J to 1 base, leaving 11 bases not matched to a gene. Germline CDR1 DFQATT, CDR2 SNEGSKA (reference sequence). CDR3 length equals 17 residues. The CDR3 reads CSARDYSPSGPSYEQYF. CDR3 DNA: TGCAGTGCTAGAGATTATTCGCCTAGCGGGCCGTCCTACGAGCAGTACTTC.

CDR3 sequence (DNA): TGCGCCAGCAGCCCGACCCGGGGACCCGGGGAGCTGTTTTTT. Translating it yields CASSPTRGPGELFF. This sequence joins TRBV10-1 and TRBJ2-2; D possibly matches TRBD1 or TRBD2 (5 bases each). CDR3 size: 14 residues. The V end lost 6 bases, the J end lost 6 bases, and 14 bases lay between the germline ends. Looked up from germline, CDR1 is WNHNN and CDR2 is SYGVQD (reference sequence).

V is TRBV27 and J is TRBJ2-2; 8 bases are shared with TRBD2. Trimming removed 9 bases from V and 1 base from J; junction bases left unmatched: 1. The length of the CDR3 is 13 residues. In germline, CDR1 is MNHEY, CDR2 SMNVEV (reference sequence). CDR3 in DNA: TGTGCCAGTGCGGGGGGGAACACCGGGGAGCTGTTTTTT. Its protein is CASAGGNTGELFF.

The sample holds a few counts of this clonotype. The V gene is TRBV5-1, the J gene TRBJ2-1, with D perhaps matching TRBD2 (6 bases). Germline values: CDR1 SGHRS, CDR2 YFSETQ. The length of the CDR3 is 16 residues. Trimming removed 0 bases at V and 2 bases at J, with 12 bases between. The CDR3 here is CASSLGGEVTYNEQFF. The CDR3 DNA reads TGCGCCAGCAGCTTGGGGGGGGAGGTGACCTACAATGAGCAGTTCTTC.

This clonotype was seen a handful of times. This chain joins TRBV11-1 and TRBJ2-1; 9 bases agree with TRBD1. This CDR3 comprises 19 residues. Per germline, CDR1 SGHAT and CDR2 FQDESV (reference sequence). V gave up 0 bases and J gave up 6 bases; unmatched junction bases: 15. The CDR3 spells CASSLAWGTGFLIPNEQFF. The CDR3 DNA follows: TGTGCCAGCAGCTTAGCGTGGGGGACAGGGTTCCTGATTCCCAATGAGCAGTTCTTC.

This clonotype has more than one count but fewer than ten. The rearrangement uses TRBV20-1 and TRBJ1-1; 8 nucleotides align to TRBD1. Germline V lookup: CDR1 DFQATT, CDR2 SNEGSKA (reference sequence). The CDR3 consists of 12 residues. The V segment lost 5 bases and the J segment 4 bases; nucleotides outside the gene matches: 3. CDR3 loop: CSASDRVTEAFF. Written as DNA, the CDR3 is TGCAGTGCTTCGGACAGGGTCACTGAAGCTTTCTTT.

The chain joins TRBV3-1 to TRBJ2-1; TRBD2 matches 10 bases. The CDR3 spans 16 residues. CDR1 and CDR2 (germline): LGHDT, YNNKEL (reference sequence). V dropped 1 base and J dropped 4; count of bases not matched to a gene: 4. Here the CDR3 DNA reads TGTGCCAGCAGCCAAGGCCTAGCGGGAGCTTACAATGAGCAGTTCTTC. It specifies CASSQGLAGAYNEQFF.

This chain connects TRBV11-1 to TRBJ2-1; no firm D call. V was pared by 2 bases and J by 2 bases, with 13 bases between. This CDR3 region has 16 residues. From germline, CDR1 is SGHAT and CDR2 FQDESV (reference sequence). The DNA of the CDR3 is TGTGCCAGCAGCTTATTCGTTTCGATAGCCTACAATGAGCAGTTCTTC. Translation: CASSLFVSIAYNEQFF.

In its sample, this clonotype was seen a few times. The chain carries TRBV5-1 and TRBJ1-1; D is undetermined. Trimming pared 1 base from V and 1 base from J, leaving 11 bases between. In germline, CDR1 is SGHRS, CDR2 YFSETQ. The length of the CDR3 is 15 residues. Written as DNA, the CDR3 is TGCGCCAGCAGCTTGCTTCCAGGAAAGAACACTGAAGCTTTCTTT. As protein: CASSLLPGKNTEAFF.

This rearrangement joins TRBV29-1 to TRBJ2-5, with D perhaps TRBD1 (6 bases). Germline CDR1 and CDR2: SQVTM and ANQGSEA. Trimming took off 7 bases at V and 7 bases at J, with 13 bases between the two ends. The CDR3 has 11 amino acids. In DNA, the CDR3 is TGCAGCGGCCAGGGGATGGTGACCCAGTACTTC. This sequence encodes CSGQGMVTQYF.

The genes are TRBV29-1 and TRBJ2-1, with D maybe TRBD2 (6 bases). The length of the CDR3 is 12 residues. Per the germline V gene, CDR1 is SQVTM and CDR2 is ANQGSEA. Deletions cut 5 bases from V and 8 bases from J, with 13 bases between. CDR3 loop: CSVWRADDEQFF. DNA of the CDR3: TGCAGCGTTTGGAGGGCCGACGATGAGCAGTTCTTC.

The DNA for the CDR3 is TGTGCCAGCAGCTTGGCAGGATGGGACTATGGCTACACCTTC. Protein: CASSLAGWDYGYTF. The V call is TRBV7-8, the J call TRBJ1-2; D remains unclear. Germline V gene sequence: CDR1 SGHVS, CDR2 FQNEAQ. There are 14 residues in the CDR3. Trimming cost V 3 bases and J 3 bases, with 11 bases left between them.

The chain is built from TRBV6-5 and TRBJ2-5; the match to TRBD2 covers 11 bases. CDR1 MNHEY and CDR2 SVGAGI come from the germline V gene. The CDR3 has 15 residues. V gave up 2 bases and J gave up 5 bases; unmatched junction bases: 4. The CDR3 DNA is TGTGCCAGCAGTTACGGGACTAGCGGAAGGGAGACCCAGTACTTC. Amino acids: CASSYGTSGRETQYF.

The sample holds a few counts of this clonotype. The chain combines TRBV12-3 or TRBV12-4 with TRBJ2-2, with D possibly being TRBD1 (5 bases). V shed 4 bases and J shed 0 bases, with 12 bases lying between them. The CDR3 covers 16 residues. CDR3 region: CASSSRTPTNTGELFF. The DNA for the CDR3 is TGTGCCAGCAGTTCCAGGACACCTACGAACACCGGGGAGCTGTTTTTT.

This clonotype was observed a few times. The chain is built from TRBV6-5 and TRBJ2-1, with 9 bases that match TRBD2. V lost 2 bases and J lost 5; bases outside the gene matches: 4. Germline V lookup: CDR1 MNHEY, CDR2 SVGAGI. The CDR3 extends over 15 amino acids. This CDR3 is CASSYRPSGDNEQFF. CDR3 DNA sequence: TGTGCCAGCAGTTACAGGCCTAGCGGGGACAATGAGCAGTTCTTC.

The chain links TRBV6-2 or TRBV6-3 to TRBJ2-1; 10 positions agree with TRBD2. With 7 bases clipped from V and 6 bases from J, the junction kept 15 bases outside the gene matches. CDR1 MNHEY and CDR2 SVGEGT come from the germline V gene. The CDR3 has 17 residues. CDR3 bases: TGTGCCAGCAACCGACCTCCTAGCGGGAGCTGGGTCAATGAGCAGTTCTTC. It translates to CASNRPPSGSWVNEQFF.

The V and J genes are TRBV18 and TRBJ2-5, with D hard to call. Germline V CDR1 and CDR2: KGHSH, LQKENI. This CDR3 has 12 residues. V shed 3 bases and J shed 4 bases, with 6 bases lying between them. The CDR3 reads CASSPQSETQYF. The DNA of the CDR3 is TGTGCCAGCTCACCTCAGTCAGAGACCCAGTACTTC.

V is TRBV4-1 and J is TRBJ2-3; TRBD2 agrees at 7 bases. Germline V CDR1 and CDR2: MGHRA, YSYEKL. The CDR3 is made up of 18 amino acids. V trimming: 4 bases; J trimming: 0 bases; junction bases outside the gene matches: 13. CDR3 region: CASSPLNLLAVSTDTQYF. The CDR3 nucleotides read TGCGCCAGCAGCCCCCTTAACCTCCTAGCGGTGAGCACAGATACGCAGTATTTT.

V and J are TRBV29-1 and TRBJ1-1, with TRBD1 as a possible D gene (5 bases). Trimming left V 7 bases short and J 12 bases short, with 24 bases between. Germline V gene data show CDR1 as SQVTM and CDR2 as ANQGSEA. The CDR3 contains 13 residues. CDR3 amino acids: CSAAEAVGRLPFF. In DNA form, the CDR3 reads TGCAGCGCCGCAGAAGCTGTGGGGCGCCTCCCTTTCTTT.

This clonotype was recorded a few times. The V and J genes are TRBV20-1 and TRBJ2-4; D unclear. The CDR3 extends over 10 amino acids. The V and J ends lost 6 bases and 0 bases respectively, with 0 bases between them. Germline V gene data show CDR1 as DFQATT and CDR2 as SNEGSKA (reference sequence). The CDR3 protein is CSAAKNIQYF. The CDR3 DNA reads as TGCAGTGCAGCCAAAAACATTCAGTACTTC.

This clonotype was detected only a few times. The chain employs TRBV11-2 and TRBJ2-7; 8 bases match TRBD1. Losses at the gene ends were 5 bases for V and 2 bases for J; bases not matched to a gene: 17. Germline CDR1 and CDR2: SGHAT and FQNNGV. This CDR3 comprises 18 residues. The CDR3 region has the DNA TGTGCCAGCAGCACTAGGGGGCCGAGGACAGGGCGAACCTACGAGCAGTACTTC. It yields the protein CASSTRGPRTGRTYEQYF.

The table lists this clonotype with a few counts. The chain carries TRBV18 and TRBJ2-1, with a possible D match to TRBD1 (5 bases). The CDR3 runs to 11 residues. Germline CDR1 KGHSH, CDR2 LQKENI. Trimming stripped 3 bases from V and 10 bases from J, with 7 bases between. The chain's CDR3 is CASSPGHEQFF. CDR3 DNA: TGTGCCAGCTCACCCGGACACGAGCAGTTCTTC.

The rearrangement joins TRBV18 to TRBJ2-6, with D tentatively TRBD2 (6 bases). CDR1 is KGHSH and CDR2 is LQKENI in the germline V gene. V lost 1 base and J lost 1, with 23 bases in between. This CDR3 contains 21 residues. In DNA form, the CDR3 reads TGTGCCAGCTCACCACTGTCATCCGGGACTCCCTTATCTTCTGGGGCCAACGTCCTGACTTTC. Translating gives CASSPLSSGTPLSSGANVLTF.

This clonotype was counted a few times. This sequence joins TRBV7-9 and TRBJ1-2, with D unresolved. This CDR3 comprises 13 residues. Germline assignment: CDR1 SEHNR and CDR2 FQNEAQ (reference sequence). The V and J ends lost 5 bases and 3 bases respectively, with 10 bases between them. CDR3 bases: TGTGCCAGCAGCCCCTTTCGGGACTATGGCTACACCTTC. This translates into CASSPFRDYGYTF.